This record looks at one T cell receptor (beta chain) sequence and its context. The antigen is not known. Trimming removed 7 bases at V and 1 base at J, with 19 bases between. CDR3 length: 16 amino acids. The data derive from a study of T cell repertoires in cytomegalovirus infection. Study details: Public TCR beta signatures marked donors with CMV infection and the matching HLA. Whole-study findings and limits: The study found HLA-C-restricted CMV-specific TCR beta clonotypes dominating the ex vivo response. Summed public TCR beta family frequency identified CMV carriers bearing the relevant HLA.

TCRdb processed the reads anew with MiXCR; each CDR3 protein has one entry. The sample shows around 750,000 distinct CDR3 sequences, 32% of them seen only once. This TCR came from a human donor in good health (CMV status not recorded). Some clones in this sample may be carry-over from other donors' samples. The chain carries TRBV12-3 or TRBV12-4 and TRBJ1-2; D not certain. The specimen comprised cultured CD8+ T cells from PBMCs, sampled from culture after CMV antigen stimulation. CDR3 in amino acids: CASTSEWTEFNYGYTF. The CDR3 DNA reads TGTGCCAGCACCTCTGAGTGGACGGAGTTTAACTATGGCTACACCTTC.